This passage covers 24 T cell receptor beta chains from one sample sequenced in a study of T-cell memory formation after mild COVID-19. TCRdb re-called the 5' RACE reads with MiXCR, one entry per CDR3 protein. The sample holds approximately 150,000 distinct CDR3 sequences, more than 12% seen once. The sample consisted of PBMCs or a T cell subset sorted from them (not recorded which). These receptors originate from an adult woman who had mild COVID-19 (a few samples of this study predate the infection). Cell type and time point are not known.

This clonotype was seen a few times. The chain couples TRBV11-2 to TRBJ2-7, with TRBD2 as a possible D gene (6 bases). The CDR3 is 15 residues long. Germline V CDR1 and CDR2: SGHAT, FQNNGV. Trimming stripped 8 bases from V and 4 bases from J, with 21 bases between. The CDR3 DNA reads TGTGCCAGCCGAAGAAGTGGAGGGAGCAAATACGAGCAGTACTTC. This sequence encodes CASRRSGGSKYEQYF.

This clonotype was detected only a few times. This chain joins TRBV20-1 and TRBJ2-7; 9 nucleotides match TRBD2. Germline CDR1 DFQATT, CDR2 SNEGSKA (reference sequence). With V trimmed by 4 bases and J by 4 bases, 8 bases remained unmatched. There are 14 residues in the CDR3. The CDR3 bases are TGCAGTGCTACTCTGCTAGCGGGACCTTACGAGCAGTACTTC. Translated, it gives CSATLLAGPYEQYF.

This clonotype was observed a few times. The chain couples TRBV2 to TRBJ2-3, with TRBD2 identical over 12 bases. Germline CDR1 is SNHLY and CDR2 is FYNNEI. The CDR3 runs to 16 residues. V lost 10 bases and J lost 0; bases outside the gene matches: 8. In DNA form, the CDR3 reads TGTGCCACCCAGACTAGCGGGGGAGCTAGCACAGATACGCAGTATTTT. As protein: CATQTSGGASTDTQYF. The variable domain in full, with the rest retrieved from reference TRBV2 and TRBJ2-3, is EPEVTQTPSHQVTQMGQEVILRCVPISNHLYFYWYRQILGQKVEFLVSFYNNEISEKSEIFDDQFSVERPDGSNFTLKIRSTKLEDSAMYFCATQTSGGASTDTQYFGPGTRLTVL.

This chain joins TRBV20-1 and TRBJ1-2; maybe TRBD1 (6 bases). The CDR3 length is 13 residues. The V end lost 5 bases, the J end lost 3 bases, and 13 bases lay between the germline ends. Germline V CDR1 and CDR2: DFQATT, SNEGSKA (reference sequence). The CDR3 protein is CSAQGDTDYGYTF. CDR3 sequence (DNA): TGCAGTGCTCAAGGGGACACGGACTATGGCTACACCTTC.

This sequence joins TRBV18 and TRBJ2-4, with 11 bases fitting TRBD1. The germline CDR1 and CDR2 sequences are KGHSH and LQKENI. There are 16 residues in the CDR3. Trimming cost V 3 bases and J 5 bases; bases outside gene matches: 6. The CDR3 protein is CASSPNPGQGENIQYF. For the CDR3, the DNA is TGTGCCAGCTCACCTAATCCGGGACAGGGGGAAAACATTCAGTACTTC.

CDR3 coding DNA: TGCGCCAGCAGCCAACTGACGGGACTTCAGAGCTCCTACAATGAGCAGTTCTTC. Its protein is CASSQLTGLQSSYNEQFF. The chain carries TRBV5-1 and TRBJ2-1, with D tentatively TRBD2 (6 bases). Germline V lookup: CDR1 SGHRS, CDR2 YFSETQ. Trimming took 4 bases from V and 0 from J, leaving 20 bases between them. This CDR3 spans 18 amino acids.

This clonotype was recorded many times. The V gene is TRBV5-1, the J gene TRBJ2-5; D not resolved. This CDR3 comprises 14 residues. V lost 0 bases and J lost 2, with 8 bases in between. The germline V gene has CDR1 SGHRS and CDR2 YFSETQ. Written as DNA, the CDR3 is TGCGCCAGCAGCTTGGCTGCATCTCAAGAGACCCAGTACTTC. It is translated as CASSLAASQETQYF.

The rearrangement uses TRBV5-5 and TRBJ2-4, with TRBD2 identical over 9 bases. Germline trimming cut 4 bases from V and 7 bases from J; bases unmatched to any gene: 9. The germline gives CDR1 SGHKS, CDR2 YYEKEE (reference sequence). This CDR3 has 15 amino acids. CDR3 bases: TGTGCCAGCAGCCCGCGGGCGGGAGGGGGGAACATTCAGTACTTC. Its translation is CASSPRAGGGNIQYF.

The genes are TRBV2 and TRBJ2-7; a weak D match, TRBD1 (6 bases). Trimming shortened V by 6 bases and J by 0 bases, and 9 bases separated the two germline ends. Germline V gives CDR1 SNHLY, CDR2 FYNNEI. This CDR3 contains 13 residues. The DNA of the CDR3 is TGTGCCAGCAGCCGGGACATCTCCTACGAGCAGTACTTC. It is translated as CASSRDISYEQYF.

This chain connects TRBV15 to TRBJ2-1, with TRBD2 identical over 9 bases. Germline V gene sequence: CDR1 LNHNV, CDR2 YYDKDF (reference sequence). The ends lost 0 bases at V and 11 bases at J; junction bases unmatched: 5. The CDR3 has 14 amino acids. As DNA, the CDR3 is TGTGCCACCAGCAGAGATGGGCTAGCGGGGAAGCAGTTCTTC. It encodes CATSRDGLAGKQFF.

This clonotype came up a few times. The CDR3 sequence: CASSSPGQGNYGYTF. The CDR3 region has the DNA TGTGCCAGCAGTTCTCCGGGACAGGGCAACTATGGCTACACCTTC. The V and J genes are TRBV6-5 and TRBJ1-2; TRBD1 agrees at 9 bases. J gave up 2 bases and V 4 bases, and 5 bases lay outside the gene matches. The CDR3 has 15 residues. CDR1 and CDR2 (germline): MNHEY, SVGAGI.

This clonotype has a handful of counts. The chain joins TRBV12-3 or TRBV12-4 to TRBJ2-3; 7 bases match TRBD2. V trimming: 5 bases; J trimming: 2 bases; junction bases outside the gene matches: 16. The CDR3 extends over 18 amino acids. In DNA form, the CDR3 reads TGTGCCAGCAGTCTCCTAGGGTCGGGGGGAGCCTCCACAGATACGCAGTATTTT. Its protein product is CASSLLGSGGASTDTQYF.

The chain employs TRBV6-5 and TRBJ2-1, with D possibly TRBD2 on 5 matching bases. The germline gives CDR1 MNHEY, CDR2 SVGAGI. With 2 bases removed from V and 5 bases from J, the gap between germline ends came to 16 bases. CDR3 length equals 16 residues. CDR3 in amino acids: CASSYRWSGANNEQFF. CDR3 sequence (DNA): TGTGCCAGCAGTTACAGATGGAGCGGAGCAAACAATGAGCAGTTCTTC.

This clonotype was seen a few times. The gene calls are TRBV6-5 and TRBJ2-1; 11 nucleotides line up with TRBD2. Germline loops: CDR1 MNHEY, CDR2 SVGAGI. The J segment lost 2 bases and the V segment lost 0 bases, leaving 3 bases of the junction unmatched. This CDR3 has 17 amino acids. The CDR3 loop is CASSYSLLAGAYNEQFF. In DNA, the CDR3 is TGTGCCAGCAGTTACTCGTTACTAGCGGGAGCCTACAATGAGCAGTTCTTC.

The table lists this clonotype with a few counts. The chain uses TRBV12-3 or TRBV12-4 and TRBJ2-2; D gene ambiguous. There are 15 residues in the CDR3. Between the trimmed V and J ends, which lost 5 bases and 0 bases, there was a span of 10 bases. The CDR3 nucleotides read TGTGCCAGCAGTCCCCTGCTTCCGAACACCGGGGAGCTGTTTTTT. It encodes CASSPLLPNTGELFF.

This clonotype occurred a few times. The chain is built from TRBV9 and TRBJ2-2; D might be TRBD2 (6 bases). The CDR3 has 19 amino acids. With 0 bases removed from V and 0 bases from J, the gap between germline ends came to 18 bases. CDR1 SGDLS and CDR2 YYNGEE come from the germline V gene. The CDR3 loop is CASSVGPGGETSNTGELFF. The CDR3 DNA sequence: TGTGCCAGCAGCGTAGGTCCTGGCGGGGAGACCTCGAACACCGGGGAGCTGTTTTTT. The full variable domain, rest sourced from reference TRBV9 and TRBJ2-2, is DSGVTQTPKHLITATGQRVTLRCSPRSGDLSVYWYQQSLDQGLQFLIQYYNGEERAKGNILERFSAQQFPDLHSELNLSSLELGDSALYFCASSVGPGGETSNTGELFFGEGSRLTVL.

The rearrangement links TRBV27 to TRBJ1-2; D not resolved. This CDR3 contains 16 residues. In germline, CDR1 is MNHEY, CDR2 SMNVEV (reference sequence). V was clipped by 2 bases and J by 5 bases, with 18 bases between them. CDR3: CASSLGRGRLGYGYTF. CDR3 in DNA: TGTGCCAGCAGTTTAGGCCGGGGAAGGCTGGGGTATGGCTACACCTTC.

J is TRBJ2-1 and V is TRBV5-1; perhaps TRBD2 as D (6 bases). This CDR3 has 15 amino acids. The germline CDR1 and CDR2 sequences are SGHRS and YFSETQ. Trimming removed 0 bases from V and 7 bases from J, with 14 bases in between. CDR3 sequence (DNA): TGCGCCAGCAGCTTGGCCGGGAGCTCACTTAATGAGCAGTTCTTC. Its translation is CASSLAGSSLNEQFF.

This clonotype was seen only a few times. The chain recombines TRBV7-2 with TRBJ1-2, with no clear D. CDR3 length: 15 amino acids. With 5 bases removed from V and 4 bases from J, the gap between germline ends came to 17 bases. Germline assignment: CDR1 SGHTA and CDR2 FQGNSA. The CDR3: CASSLWGSPLYGYTF. The CDR3 bases are TGTGCCAGCAGCCTATGGGGATCGCCCCTCTATGGCTACACCTTC.

This chain joins TRBV12-3 or TRBV12-4 and TRBJ1-4, with 7 bases that match TRBD1. The CDR3 consists of 11 residues. V shed 8 bases, J shed 7 bases, and the junction held 1 base outside the gene matches. The CDR3 DNA reads as TGTGCCAGCGGGGACAGTGAAAAACTGTTTTTT. This codes for CASGDSEKLFF.

This clonotype was picked up a small number of times. The J gene is TRBJ2-7, the V gene TRBV12-3 or TRBV12-4; D is unclear. The CDR3 totals 14 residues. The V end lost 2 bases, the J end lost 2 bases, and 10 bases lay between the germline ends. This CDR3 is CASSLILATYEQYF. Written as DNA, the CDR3 is TGTGCCAGCAGTTTAATACTGGCCACCTACGAGCAGTACTTC.

This clonotype was seen more than once but under ten times. This chain connects TRBV6-5 to TRBJ2-7; 9 bases agree with TRBD2. Germline V gene data show CDR1 as MNHEY and CDR2 as SVGAGI. The V segment lost 5 bases and the J segment 7 bases; nucleotides outside the gene matches: 6. CDR3 length: 13 amino acids. The CDR3 region has the DNA TGTGCCAGCAGTCGTAGCGGGAGCGGAGAGCAGTACTTC. It codes for CASSRSGSGEQYF.

This clonotype was seen a handful of times. The V gene is TRBV7-2, the J gene TRBJ2-1; 10 bases fit TRBD2. The CDR3 spans 15 residues. After removal of 1 base from V and 9 bases from J, the junction contained 6 bases not matched to a gene. CDR1 is SGHTA, CDR2 FQGNSA, per germline. The CDR3, as DNA: TGTGCCAGCAGCTTAGTAGCGGGAGGATATGGTGAGCAGTTCTTC. It is translated as CASSLVAGGYGEQFF.

This clonotype was observed a handful of times. The chain joins TRBV19 to TRBJ1-1, with D uncertain. This CDR3 has 12 residues. Germline V CDR1 and CDR2: LNHDA, SQIVND (reference sequence). Trimming stripped 3 bases from V and 11 bases from J, with 13 bases between. CDR3 in amino acids: CASSMGGSMAFF. The CDR3 region has the DNA TGTGCCAGTAGTATGGGCGGTTCAATGGCTTTCTTT.